What follows are 18 T cell receptor beta chains derived from one specimen sequenced in a study of tissue T cells after allogeneic stem cell transplantation. Sequencing used immunoSEQ multiplex PCR; TCRdb keeps in-frame clones, though not all of them. Among a few thousand clones listed, 45% to 50% were seen once. Time point denoted: mouse harvest day 14 after allogeneic transplant. The graft held 10^6 splenic CD5+ T cells and 10^7 T-cell-depleted bone marrow cells. The sequenced sample consisted of gut tissue. The origin of the receptors is a female BALB/c mouse given C57BL/6 T cells with graft-versus-host disease after an allogeneic hematopoietic cell transplant.

About this clone itself: Germline and genes here are mouse. The CDR3 region is CASSPDWGAQDTQYF. CDR3 bases read: TGTGCCAGCAGCCCCGACTGGGGGGCCCAAGACACCCAGTAC. This chain links TRBV26 with TRBJ2-5; 10 nucleotides align to TRBD2. The read is 1 residue too short to cover the CDR3 end, so that end is filled in from the germline J gene. The germline gives CDR1 KGHPV, CDR2 FQNQEV (reference sequence). V was clipped by 6 bases and J by 2 bases; unmatched bases: 5. The CDR3 length is 15 residues.

This clone has a handful of counts. All gene names here are mouse names. The read stops 1 residue short of the end of the CDR3; the missing end is completed from the germline J gene. The chain uses TRBV26 and TRBJ2-2; 7 bases fit TRBD2. Per the germline V gene, CDR1 is KGHPV and CDR2 is FQNQEV (reference sequence). The V segment lost 6 bases and the J segment 2 bases; nucleotides outside the gene matches: 3. The CDR3 is 14 residues long. Here the CDR3 reads CASRDWENTGQLYF. CDR3 bases read: TGTGCCAGCAGAGACTGGGAGAACACCGGGCAGCTCTAC.

Turning to this clone: Any gene name here is a mouse gene name. The read stops 1 residue short of the end of the CDR3; the missing end is completed from the germline J gene. This chain links TRBV26 with TRBJ2-7; TRBD2 agrees at 12 bases. V was pared by 4 bases and J by 6 bases, with 4 bases of the junction left unmatched. The CDR3 runs to 14 residues. Per the germline V gene, CDR1 is KGHPV and CDR2 is FQNQEV (reference sequence). The CDR3 loop is CASSHWTGGVEQYF. The part of the CDR3 DNA that was read is TGTGCCAGCAGTCATTGGACTGGGGGGGTTGAACAGTAC.

On this clone itself: Mouse gene names apply. The CDR3 end is not reached by the read, which stops 1 residue before it; the germline J gene fills it in. V and J are TRBV5 and TRBJ2-7; 8 bases align to TRBD2. The junction had 3 bases not matched to a gene; V was cut back by 0 bases and J by 2 bases. The CDR3 consists of 15 residues. Germline V gene lookup returns CDR1 LGHNA and CDR2 YNLKQL (reference sequence). CDR3 bases read: TGTGCCAGCAGCCAAGACGGGGGGGGCCCCTATGAACAGTAC. This codes for CASSQDGGGPYEQY. The CDR3, in full, reads CASSQDGGGPYEQYF.

This clone was found a few times. Gene and germline names: mouse. The read stops 1 residue short of the end of the CDR3; the missing end is completed from the germline J gene. The V and J genes are TRBV14 and TRBJ2-7, with D perhaps given as TRBD1 or TRBD2 (5 bases each). Germline CDR1 SGHDT, CDR2 FRDEAV. The CDR3 has 13 residues. The germline V and J ends were trimmed by 1 base and 3 bases, with 8 bases remaining between them. The covered CDR3 bases are TGTGCCAGCAGTTTCGGGGCTCTCTATGAACAGTAC. Protein: CASSFGALYEQY. The full CDR3 sequence reads CASSFGALYEQYF.

With respect to this clone: Gene names are mouse gene names. The read finishes 1 residue shy of the CDR3 end, and the germline J gene is used to complete it. The chain couples TRBV4 to TRBJ2-7; weak D call: TRBD2 (7 bases). V lost 11 bases to trimming and J lost 6 bases, with 23 bases between them. Germline-derived CDR1 and CDR2 are LGHDT and YNNKQL (reference sequence). The length of the CDR3 is 14 residues. CDR3 protein: CARTYDSGGFEQYF. The covered CDR3 bases are TGTGCCCGCACCTACGACTCGGGGGGCTTTGAACAGTAC.

This clone appeared a few times. Germline and genes here are mouse. CDR3 bases read: TGTGCCTGGAGTCCCTTACAAATTTATGAACAGTAC. Protein product: CAWSPLQIYEQY. In full, the CDR3 is CAWSPLQIYEQYF. This chain uses TRBV31 with TRBJ2-7; D gene uncertain. The read gets to within 1 residue of the CDR3 end, and the germline J gene fills in the rest. The V gene's germline CDR1 is GKSSPN and CDR2 SITVG. The CDR3 loop spans 13 amino acids. V was cut by 1 base and J by 4 bases, with 11 bases left in between.

On this clone itself: Germline and genes here are mouse. The covered CDR3 bases are TGTGCCAGCGGTGGGCAGACAGGTTCCTATAATTCGCCCCTCTAC. It yields the protein CASGGQTGSYNSPLY. The entire CDR3 reads CASGGQTGSYNSPLYF. The chain recombines TRBV13-2 with TRBJ1-6; TRBD1 is a possible D gene (6 bases). The read is 1 residue too short to cover the CDR3 end, so that end is filled in from the germline J gene. TRBJ1-6 is labeled an ORF, and its function is uncertain. V dropped 3 bases and J dropped 0 bases, with 10 bases sitting between them. CDR1 and CDR2 (germline): NNHNN, SYGAGS (reference sequence). The CDR3 loop spans 16 amino acids.

In the case of this clone: The gene names given are mouse names. The observed sequence ends 1 residue before the CDR3 terminus, with the missing tail filled in from the germline J gene. The J gene is TRBJ2-7, the V gene TRBV5, with a weak D call TRBD1 (6 bases). From germline, CDR1 is LGHNA and CDR2 YNLKQL (reference sequence). V was trimmed by 0 bases and J by 5 bases, leaving 11 bases between them. This CDR3 comprises 14 residues. The part of the CDR3 DNA that was read is TGTGCCAGCAGCCAAGAACACAGGGAGAATGAACAGTAC. This codes for CASSQEHRENEQY. The CDR3 in its entirety is CASSQEHRENEQYF.

For this clone: All gene names here are mouse names. Partial CDR3 DNA: TGTGCCAGCAGTCTTCAGGGGAAAAACACAGAAGTCTTC. It specifies CASSLQGKNTEVF. The CDR3 in its entirety is CASSLQGKNTEVFF. The gene calls are TRBV26 and TRBJ1-1; D possibly corresponds to TRBD1 (6 bases). Sequencing ends 1 residue short of the CDR3 end; the germline J gene provides the rest. CDR1 and CDR2 (germline): KGHPV, FQNQEV (reference sequence). The CDR3 is 14 amino acids. Trimming cost V 3 bases and J 1 base, with 9 bases left between them.

In regard to this clone: Gene names denote mouse genes. The sequenced fragment ends 1 residue before the CDR3 boundary, so the rest is inferred from the germline J gene. The rearrangement links TRBV13-1 to TRBJ1-1, with a weak D call TRBD1 (5 bases). V shed 1 base and J shed 0 bases, with 7 bases lying between them. Germline-derived CDR1 and CDR2 are NSHNY and SYGAGN. The CDR3 has 14 amino acids. The CDR3: CASSDQGPNTEVFF. The covered CDR3 bases are TGTGCCAGCAGTGATCAGGGTCCAAACACAGAAGTCTTC.

This clone counts as medium-sized. Mouse gene names and germline throughout. The sequence runs out 1 residue before the end of the CDR3; the remainder is reconstructed from the germline J gene. This chain uses TRBV5 with TRBJ2-1; 7 positions agree with TRBD2. Losses at the gene ends were 3 bases for V and 2 bases for J; bases not matched to a gene: 4. This CDR3 has 15 residues. Germline CDR1 LGHNA, CDR2 YNLKQL (reference sequence). The sequenced CDR3 bases are TGTGCCAGCAGCCAGGGGGGGAGGGACTATGCTGAGCAGTTC. Protein product: CASSQGGRDYAEQF. The whole CDR3 protein is CASSQGGRDYAEQFF.

Worth noting for this clone: Gene names refer to mouse genes. The read gets to within 1 residue of the CDR3 end, and the germline J gene fills in the rest. The V call is TRBV12-2, the J call TRBJ2-7, with 12 bases identical to TRBD2. V gave up 0 bases and J gave up 0 bases; unmatched junction bases: 5. Germline V gene sequence: CDR1 SGHLS, CDR2 HYDKME. CDR3 size: 17 residues. CDR3 sequence reads: CASSLGLGGSSSYEQYF. Incomplete CDR3 DNA: TGTGCCAGCTCTCTCGGACTGGGGGGGTCTAGCTCCTATGAACAGTAC. Based on the CDR3 plus reference TRBV12-2 and TRBJ2-7, the full variable domain is NSGVVQSPRYIIKGKGERSILKCIPISGHLSVAWYQQTQGQELKFFIQHYDKMERDKGNLPSRFSVQQFDDYHSEMNMSALELEDSAVYFCASSLGLGGSSSYEQYFGPGTRLTVL.

Concerning this clone itself: Germline and genes here are mouse. Read sequence stops 1 residue before the CDR3 end, and the germline J gene provides the missing end. The rearrangement uses TRBV4 and TRBJ2-7, with 12 bases lining up with TRBD2. V dropped 6 bases and J dropped 7; count of bases not matched to a gene: 7. The CDR3 is 14 amino acids. Germline CDR1 reads LGHDT; CDR2 reads YNNKQL (reference sequence). The sequenced CDR3 bases are TGTGCCAGCAGTAAAGACTGGGGGGGCTGGGAACAGTAC. The encoded protein is CASSKDWGGWEQY. The full CDR3 is CASSKDWGGWEQYF.

This clone was counted between two and nine times. Each gene name is a mouse one. From the germline J gene comes the end of the CDR3, since the read stops 1 residue before it. J is TRBJ2-4 and V is TRBV19; TRBD1 agrees at 7 bases. The CDR3 contains 11 residues. The germline V gene has CDR1 FNHDT and CDR2 SITEND (reference sequence). Trimming took 5 bases from V and 7 from J; bases not matched to a gene: 1. The CDR3 DNA, read in part, is TGTGCCAGCAGGGGGACAGACACCTTGTAC. This translates into CASRGTDTLY. The full CDR3 protein reads CASRGTDTLYF.

This clone is large. The genes and germline here are from mouse. The CDR3 end falls 1 residue outside the read, so it is completed with the germline J gene. J is TRBJ1-3 and V is TRBV16, with 10 bases matching TRBD1. The germline gives CDR1 SGHSA, CDR2 FRNQAP. This CDR3 has 16 amino acids. J was trimmed by 2 bases and V by 4 bases; bases with no gene match: 5. This CDR3 is CASSSTGTGAGNTLYF. The sequenced CDR3 bases are TGTGCAAGCAGCTCGACCGGGACAGGGGCTGGAAATACGCTCTAT.

This clone was seen more than once but under ten times. Mouse germline and gene names are used. The read finishes 1 residue shy of the CDR3 end, and the germline J gene is used to complete it. This chain links TRBV12-2 with TRBJ2-2, with no clear D. CDR1 and CDR2 from the germline V gene are SGHLS and HYDKME. V lost 0 bases, J lost 3 bases, and 7 bases lay in between. The length of the CDR3 is 14 residues. CDR3 sequence: CASSLVGDTGQLYF. The sequenced CDR3 bases are TGTGCCAGCTCTCTCGTGGGAGACACCGGGCAGCTCTAC.

As to this clone: Genes and germline are mouse. CDR3 DNA (partial): TGTGCCAGCAGTCTGGGACAGAACGAAAGATTATTT. This codes for CASSLGQNERLF. In full, the CDR3 reads CASSLGQNERLFF. The genes are TRBV26 and TRBJ1-4; D perhaps matches TRBD1 (6 bases). The sequence runs out 1 residue before the end of the CDR3; the remainder is reconstructed from the germline J gene. V gave up 2 bases and J gave up 5 bases, with 6 bases separating them. The CDR3 is 13 residues long. From germline, CDR1 is KGHPV and CDR2 FQNQEV (reference sequence).